What follows describes a single T cell receptor (beta chain). The data were taken from a study of shared clonotypes between healthy human individuals. Clones were sequenced by immunoSEQ multiplex PCR, and TCRdb holds only the in-frame ones, with some missing. The data contain 2 million to 2.5 million clones, more than 90% of them seen just once; the ten biggest clones take up roughly 0.13%. The CDR3 length is 13 residues. Deletions cut 6 bases from V and 6 bases from J, with 11 bases between. In germline, CDR1 is SNHLY, CDR2 FYNNEI. The rearrangement uses TRBV2 and TRBJ2-2; D ambiguous. The clonotype originates from a man aged 18 to 30 in good health. The specimen sequenced was naive CD4+ T cells sorted from blood. Subset denoted: CD45RA+ positively selected. Written as DNA, the CDR3 is TGTGCCAGCAGATTGAATGTGGCCGGGGAGCTGTTTTTT. This encodes CASRLNVAGELFF.